This TCR beta chain was identified in a study of shared clonotypes between healthy human individuals. Notes on the study in general: The study found lower generation probabilities in non-shared clonotypes than in those shared by all four donors. Incomplete sequencing of sorted subsets was indicated by rarefaction despite large depth. Only blood was sampled; tissue repertoires likely differ.

Generated by immunoSEQ multiplex PCR, the TCRdb table keeps only in-frame clones and is missing some. The sample shows approximately 530,000 clones, about 96% of them seen only once. Only Caucasian adults living in Nashville, Tennessee made up the donor group. This CDR3 comprises 14 residues. Trimming removed 8 bases at V and 3 bases at J, with 17 bases between. From germline, CDR1 is MRHNA and CDR2 SNTAGT. This clone appeared once. Its antigen remains unknown. Material: naive CD4+ T cells sorted from blood. Noted subset: CD45RA+ positively selected. This clonotype originated in a woman in her twenties or thirties in good health. This chain uses TRBV6-4 with TRBJ2-7; D possibly matches TRBD1 or TRBD2 (5 bases each). Here the CDR3 reads CASHPEGCIYEQYF. CDR3 sequence (DNA): TGTGCCAGCCACCCCGAGGGGTGTATCTACGAGCAGTACTTC.